The 2 T cell receptor beta chains reported below all come from one sample, sequenced in a study of CD8 T cells in Susac syndrome. With random hexamers, reverse transcription was performed on roughly 0.5 to 1 ug of RNA. TCRdb recomputed calls from the immunoSEQ multiplex PCR reads with MiXCR, one row per CDR3 protein. The sample shows fewer than 250,000 distinct CDR3 sequences, about 93% of them seen only once. The specimen sequenced was CD8+ T cells from PBMCs. Source of these receptors: a human donor with multiple sclerosis.

This chain links TRBV27 with TRBJ2-3; tentatively, D is TRBD2 (6 bases). Germline CDR1 MNHEY, CDR2 SMNVEV (reference sequence). The CDR3 consists of 15 residues. Trimming cost V 3 bases and J 8 bases, with 18 bases left between them. CDR3 sequence reads: CASSLSAGLRVTQYF. CDR3 in DNA: TGTGCCAGCAGTTTGTCAGCGGGTCTACGGGTTACGCAGTATTTT.

The rearrangement uses TRBV9 and TRBJ1-1; the D is unclear. Between the trimmed V and J ends, which lost 3 bases and 0 bases, there was a span of 9 bases. The length of the CDR3 is 14 residues. CDR1 is SGDLS, CDR2 YYNGEE, per germline. CDR3 nucleotide sequence: TGTGCCAGCAGCGCCGACGTCATGAACACTGAAGCTTTCTTT. Translated, it gives CASSADVMNTEAFF. Full variable domain (rest looked up from reference TRBV9 and TRBJ1-1): DSGVTQTPKHLITATGQRVTLRCSPRSGDLSVYWYQQSLDQGLQFLIQYYNGEERAKGNILERFSAQQFPDLHSELNLSSLELGDSALYFCASSADVMNTEAFFGQGTRLTVV.